A single sample is the source of the 26 T cell receptor beta chains below, sequenced in a study of blood T cell repertoires in COVID-19. The repertoire was sequenced with immunoSEQ multiplex PCR; TCRdb's copy has only in-frame clones and lacks some. Of 380,000 or so clones in the sample, approximately 86% were seen once. Material: peripheral blood. The receptors here all came from a woman aged 55-69 years with COVID-19, enrolled during active disease.

The chain carries TRBV7-6 and TRBJ2-1, with 8 bases aligning to TRBD2. Trimming at V came to 0 bases and at J to 8 bases, leaving 6 bases not matched to a gene. CDR1 SGHVS and CDR2 FNYEAQ come from the germline V gene. The CDR3 is made up of 15 amino acids. The CDR3 loop is CASSLARTSRDEQFF. CDR3 nucleotides: TGTGCCAGCAGCTTAGCAAGGACTAGCCGGGATGAGCAGTTCTTC.

The chain employs TRBV4-2 and TRBJ2-4, with a tentative D call TRBD1 (6 bases). The CDR3 loop spans 16 amino acids. Trimming removed 0 bases at V and 4 bases at J, with 13 bases between. The germline V gene encodes CDR1 LGHNA and CDR2 YNFKEQ. The CDR3 loop reads CASSQDPDRRKNIQYF. CDR3 DNA: TGTGCCAGCAGCCAAGATCCCGACAGGAGGAAAAACATTCAGTACTTC.

The chain carries TRBV29-1 and TRBJ1-2; no firm D call. Trimming stripped 4 bases from V and 5 bases from J, with 11 bases between. Germline CDR1 SQVTM, CDR2 ANQGSEA. The CDR3 loop spans 12 amino acids. In DNA, the CDR3 is TGCAGCGTTGGGCAGGCAATTTATGGCTACACCTTC. Protein product: CSVGQAIYGYTF.

This clone came up once. The rearrangement joins TRBV4-1 to TRBJ1-4; TRBD1 might be the D (6 bases). V was shortened by 2 bases and J by 8 bases, with 21 bases between the two germline ends. This CDR3 comprises 17 residues. Germline loops: CDR1 MGHRA, CDR2 YSYEKL. The CDR3 DNA follows: TGCGCCAGCAGCCAACCAGGCCGCAGGGGTCTACGGGAAAAACTGTTTTTT. It codes for CASSQPGRRGLREKLFF.

The chain employs TRBV28 and TRBJ2-7; tentatively, D is TRBD1 (5 bases). The ends were cut back, 7 bases at V and 2 bases at J, with 18 bases in the middle. CDR3 length: 15 residues. Germline V gene lookup returns CDR1 MDHEN and CDR2 SYDVKM. In nucleotides, the CDR3 is TGTGCCAGCACCCCCAGTCTTGACAGTACCTACGAGCAGTACTTC. Translating gives CASTPSLDSTYEQYF.

This rearrangement joins TRBV7-6 to TRBJ2-5, with D possibly matching TRBD2 (6 bases). V lost 4 bases, J lost 2 bases, and 11 bases lay in between. Germline loops: CDR1 SGHVS, CDR2 FNYEAQ. This CDR3 contains 14 residues. The CDR3 is CASSYGTYQETQYF. The CDR3 DNA reads TGTGCCAGCAGCTACGGGACTTATCAAGAGACCCAGTACTTC.

The chain recombines TRBV4-2 with TRBJ2-7; 9 positions agree with TRBD2. Germline V gives CDR1 LGHNA, CDR2 YNFKEQ. V lost 1 base, J lost 4 bases, and 2 bases stayed unmatched. This CDR3 region has 14 residues. As DNA, the CDR3 is TGTGCCAGCAGCCAAGGACTAGCGGATTACGAGCAGTACTTC. Translated: CASSQGLADYEQYF.

The J gene is TRBJ2-3, the V gene TRBV5-6; 8 bases match TRBD2. V shed 0 bases and J 3 bases; nucleotides not matched to a gene: 6. This CDR3 is built from 16 residues. Germline values: CDR1 SGHDT, CDR2 YYEEEE. The CDR3 DNA sequence: TGTGCCAGCAGCTTGGTTCCCCGGGGGGGGACAGATACGCAGTATTTT. It codes for CASSLVPRGGTDTQYF.

This chain uses TRBV5-6 with TRBJ1-2, with a weak D call TRBD1 (5 bases). V was cut by 0 bases and J by 8 bases, with 11 bases left in between. The CDR3 length is 13 residues. Germline CDR1 and CDR2: SGHDT and YYEEEE. CDR3 nucleotide sequence: TGTGCCAGCAGCTTGGTAGGGGTCAGGGGCTACACCTTC. It codes for CASSLVGVRGYTF.

This clone turned up a few times. This chain joins TRBV19 and TRBJ1-3, with D unresolved. This CDR3 is 14 amino acids long. Germline CDR1 is LNHDA and CDR2 is SQIVND (reference sequence). Trimming left V 6 bases short and J 0 bases short, with 9 bases between. The CDR3 DNA is TGTGCCAGTAGGAACGTAGCCTCTGGAAACACCATATATTTT. As protein: CASRNVASGNTIYF.

The chain carries TRBV11-2 and TRBJ1-1, with D perhaps matching TRBD1 (6 bases). The CDR3 loop spans 19 amino acids. CDR1 and CDR2 from the germline V gene are SGHAT and FQNNGV. The V end was cut by 1 base, the J end by 2 bases, with 23 bases between. CDR3 sequence (DNA): TGTGCCAGCAGCTTAGGGTATGATAGTCCGGACAGTCAAAACACTGAAGCTTTCTTT. Its translation: CASSLGYDSPDSQNTEAFF.

In DNA, the CDR3 is TGTGCCAGTAGTCTCCGACAGTCGGGCTATGGCTACACCTTC. Its protein product is CASSLRQSGYGYTF. The chain combines TRBV19 with TRBJ1-2; D perhaps matches TRBD1 (5 bases). CDR1 LNHDA and CDR2 SQIVND come from the germline V gene (reference sequence). V was trimmed by 5 bases and J by 4 bases, leaving 14 bases between them. The CDR3 is 14 amino acids. Drawing the rest from reference TRBV19 and TRBJ1-2, the complete variable domain is DGGITQSPKYLFRKEGQNVTLSCEQNLNHDAMYWYRQDPGQGLRLIYYSQIVNDFQKGDIAEGYSVSREKKESFPLTVTSAQKNPTAFYLCASSLRQSGYGYTFGSGTRLTVV.

This clone showed up just once. V is TRBV6-6 and J is TRBJ2-7; 8 bases are shared with TRBD2. J lost 13 bases, V lost 5 bases, and 10 bases had no gene match. CDR1 is MNHNY, CDR2 SVGAGI, per germline (reference sequence). The CDR3 has 12 residues. The CDR3 protein is CASSQTSEGTYF. As DNA, the CDR3 is TGTGCCAGCAGTCAGACTAGCGAGGGGACCTACTTC.

This chain joins TRBV9 and TRBJ2-2; D is possibly TRBD1 (6 bases). Trimming stripped 2 bases from V and 9 bases from J, with 23 bases between. Germline CDR1 reads SGDLS; CDR2 reads YYNGEE. This CDR3 has 17 residues. DNA of the CDR3: TGTGCCAGCAGCGTGAAAATACATGGCTCGGGGACACGGGAGCTGTTTTTT. Protein: CASSVKIHGSGTRELFF.

The chain combines TRBV5-1 with TRBJ1-1; TRBD1 aligns across 9 bases. With 6 bases clipped from V and 3 bases from J, the junction kept 3 bases outside the gene matches. In germline, CDR1 is SGHRS, CDR2 YFSETQ. This CDR3 is built from 13 residues. The CDR3 protein is CASTRTGDTEAFF. CDR3 coding DNA: TGCGCCAGCACCCGGACAGGGGACACTGAAGCTTTCTTT. The full variable domain, in which reference TRBV5-1 and TRBJ1-1 provide the parts outside the CDR3, is KAGVTQTPRYLIKTRGQQVTLSCSPISGHRSVSWYQQTPGQGLQFLFEYFSETQRNKGNFPGRFSGRQFSNSRSEMNVSTLELGDSALYLCASTRTGDTEAFFGQGTRLTVV.

The chain uses TRBV10-1 and TRBJ2-1, with 9 bases fitting TRBD1. CDR3 length equals 15 residues. The trim removed 4 bases at V and 2 bases at J, leaving 3 bases unmatched. CDR1 and CDR2 from the germline V gene are WNHNN and SYGVQD (reference sequence). CDR3 coding DNA: TGCGCCAGCAGTGCCGGGACAGGGACCTACAATGAGCAGTTCTTC. This encodes CASSAGTGTYNEQFF.

This clone was detected a few times. The V call is TRBV9, the J call TRBJ2-3; D gene unclear. From germline, CDR1 is SGDLS and CDR2 YYNGEE. The CDR3 consists of 13 residues. Deletions cut 2 bases from V and 2 bases from J, with 6 bases between. The CDR3 DNA sequence: TGTGCCAGCAGCGTTCACTTCACAGATACGCAGTATTTT. Translated: CASSVHFTDTQYF.

This clone is a singleton in its sample. The chain's CDR3 is CAWSGQNYGYTF. For the CDR3, the DNA is TGTGCCTGGAGTGGTCAGAACTATGGCTACACCTTC. This rearrangement joins TRBV30 to TRBJ1-2; D unresolved. V lost 1 base, J lost 2 bases, and 5 bases lay in between. CDR1 and CDR2 from the germline V gene are GTSNPN and SVGIG (reference sequence). There are 12 residues in the CDR3.

V usage is TRBV19 and J usage is TRBJ2-1; D ambiguous. In germline, CDR1 is LNHDA, CDR2 SQIVND (reference sequence). V was clipped by 5 bases and J by 0 bases, with 11 bases between them. The CDR3 length is 15 residues. The CDR3 DNA follows: TGTGCCAGTAGTTTTGCGGTTAGCTCCTACAATGAGCAGTTCTTC. Translation gives CASSFAVSSYNEQFF. Supplemented by reference TRBV19 and TRBJ2-1, the full variable domain reads DGGITQSPKYLFRKEGQNVTLSCEQNLNHDAMYWYRQDPGQGLRLIYYSQIVNDFQKGDIAEGYSVSREKKESFPLTVTSAQKNPTAFYLCASSFAVSSYNEQFFGPGTRLTVL.

The V and J genes are TRBV9 and TRBJ1-5; no reliable D call. Trimming stripped 1 base from V and 0 bases from J, with 2 bases between. The CDR3 is made up of 13 amino acids. Germline V CDR1 and CDR2: SGDLS, YYNGEE. Here the CDR3 DNA reads TGTGCCAGCAGCGTATATAGCAATCAGCCCCAGCATTTT. It is translated as CASSVYSNQPQHF.

The rearrangement joins TRBV18 to TRBJ1-6, with D unclear. Germline CDR1 and CDR2: KGHSH and LQKENI. Trimming removed 0 bases from V and 5 bases from J, with 8 bases in between. This CDR3 spans 15 amino acids. The CDR3 DNA follows: TGTGCCAGCTCACCACCTTTGGCAGATAATTCACCCCTCCACTTT. Amino acid sequence: CASSPPLADNSPLHF.

The chain is built from TRBV5-4 and TRBJ2-7; the match to TRBD2 covers 7 bases. The CDR3 totals 12 residues. Per the germline V gene, CDR1 is SGHNT and CDR2 is YYREEE (reference sequence). V gave up 4 bases and J gave up 2 bases; unmatched junction bases: 0. As DNA, the CDR3 is TGTGCCAGCAGCCGGGGGGCCTACGAGCAGTACTTC. Its translation: CASSRGAYEQYF.

This sequence joins TRBV30 and TRBJ2-5; the match to TRBD2 covers 10 bases. Losses at the gene ends were 4 bases for V and 3 bases for J; bases not matched to a gene: 5. CDR1 and CDR2 (germline): GTSNPN, SVGIG (reference sequence). The CDR3 totals 14 residues. The DNA of the CDR3 is TGTGCCTGGACCAGAGCGGGGGGGAAAGAGACCCAGTACTTC. Translating gives CAWTRAGGKETQYF. Full variable domain (outside the CDR3, taken from reference TRBV30 and TRBJ2-5): SQTIHQWPATLVQPVGSPLSLECTVEGTSNPNLYWYRQAAGRGLQLLFYSVGIGQISSEVPQNLSASRPQDRQFILSSKKLLLSDSGFYLCAWTRAGGKETQYFGPGTRLLVL.

Only a few counts were recorded for this clone. This chain uses TRBV5-4 with TRBJ1-6, with D maybe TRBD1 (5 bases). The CDR3 consists of 14 residues. V was cut by 2 bases and J by 5 bases, with 8 bases left in between. CDR1 and CDR2 from the germline V gene are SGHNT and YYREEE (reference sequence). As DNA, the CDR3 is TGTGCCAGCAGCTTCGGCAGGGATAATTCACCCCTCCACTTT. This sequence encodes CASSFGRDNSPLHF.

The rearrangement joins TRBV7-9 to TRBJ1-2; TRBD1 aligns across 7 bases. CDR3 size: 16 residues. CDR1 is SEHNR and CDR2 is FQNEAQ in the germline V gene (reference sequence). After removal of 1 base from V and 0 bases from J, the junction contained 5 bases not matched to a gene. CDR3 coding DNA: TGTGCCAGCAGCTTAGATGGGGACAGAGCTAACTATGGCTACACCTTC. This translates into CASSLDGDRANYGYTF.

The chain couples TRBV10-3 to TRBJ1-2; TRBD1 matches 7 bases. CDR1 is ENHRY, CDR2 SYGVKD, per germline. The CDR3 extends over 13 amino acids. V was pared by 9 bases and J by 4 bases, with 8 bases of the junction left unmatched. The CDR3 nucleotides read TGTGCCATAGGGGACAGCGATGGCTATGGCTACACCTTC. Translation: CAIGDSDGYGYTF.